These T cell receptor beta chains were read from a single sample in a study of shared clonotypes between healthy human individuals. Assay used: immunoSEQ multiplex PCR; TCRdb lists only in-frame clones, some missing. The sample contains under 2.5 million clones, under 95% of which appear only once. The specimen was naive CD4+ T cells from PBMCs. These receptor sequences come from a man aged 18 to 30 in good health. Some clones in this sample may be carry-over from other donors' samples. The CDR3 runs from the conserved cysteine through the conserved F or W. Fields, in order: clone size, J gene, D gene, V gene, CDR3 DNA, CDR3 protein. The D gene is left open where the match is weak. A clone size is listed for some rows: how often the clone was seen (once, few, many), or a class if it is expanded.

NA | TRBJ2-7 | NA | TRBV19 | TGTGCCAGTAGTATAAGACTAGTAGGCTACGAGCAGTACTTC | CASSIRLVGYEQYF
NA | TRBJ2-5 | NA | TRBV5-1 | TGCGCCAGCAGCTTCTACAGGGTTTCGGAGACCCAGTACTTC | CASSFYRVSETQYF
NA | TRBJ1-2 | TRBD1 | TRBV6-5 | TGTGCCAGCAGTTACTCTCTGGTGACAGGGGATGCAGGCTACACCTTC | CASSYSLVTGDAGYTF
NA | TRBJ1-5 | NA | TRBV5-6 | TGTGCCAGCAGCCGACGGGGGAGCAATCAGCCCCAGCATTTT | CASSRRGSNQPQHF
NA | TRBJ1-3 | NA | TRBV18 | TGTGCCAGCTCACCTGAGGGACACAGTGGAAACACCATATATTTT | CASSPEGHSGNTIYF
NA | TRBJ2-3 | NA | TRBV7-9 | TGTGCCAGCAGCTTGGGACGGACCGTACATCCCAACACAGATACGCAGTATTTT | CASSLGRTVHPNTDTQYF
NA | TRBJ2-5 | NA | TRBV6-1 | TGTGCCCTCAGCCGTAACTTTCAAGAGACCCAGTACTTC | CALSRNFQETQYF
NA | TRBJ2-4 | NA | TRBV5-1 | TGCGCCAGCAGCTTGGAGGCTGGGGGCAAAAACATTCAGTACTTC | CASSLEAGGKNIQYF
NA | TRBJ2-6 | NA | TRBV4-1 | TGCGCCAGCAGCCCGGACAGAAGCTCTGGGGCCAACGTCCCGACTTTC | CASSPDRSSGANVPTF
NA | TRBJ1-1 | TRBD1 | TRBV18 | TGTGCCAGCTCACCAAGCAGGGGGCCATCTCAAGAAGCTTTCTTT | CASSPSRGPSQEAFF
NA | TRBJ2-7 | NA | TRBV21-1 | TGTGCCAGCAGCAAACCTTGGACAGGGTTTCGGTCCTACGAGCAGTACTTC | CASSKPWTGFRSYEQYF
NA | TRBJ1-1 | TRBD1 | TRBV10-3 | TGTGCCATCAGCCCGGGACAGGGGAACACTGAAGCTTTCTTT | CAISPGQGNTEAFF
NA | TRBJ2-7 | NA | TRBV28 | TGTGCCAGCAGCACACAGGGCTACGAGCAGTACTTC | CASSTQGYEQYF
NA | TRBJ2-3 | NA | TRBV5-1 | TGCGCCAGCAGCCCTTCAGACAGACACAACACAGATACGCAGTATTTT | CASSPSDRHNTDTQYF
NA | TRBJ2-2 | TRBD2 | TRBV9 | TGTGCCAGCAGCGCGAACCCGGCGGGAGTTTCCGGGGAGCTGTTTTTT | CASSANPAGVSGELFF
NA | TRBJ1-2 | NA | TRBV6-1 | TGTGCCAGCAGTGAAGGCCAGGGAGAGGCTAACTATGGCTACACCTTC | CASSEGQGEANYGYTF
once | TRBJ1-2 | NA | TRBV6-5 | TGTGCCAGCACTTATGACCCAGGGGTCGGCTATGGCTACACCTTC | CASTYDPGVGYGYTF
once | TRBJ2-7 | NA | TRBV6-5 | TGTGCCAGCATGGGTGGGGTGGGAATCTACGAGCAGTACTTC | CASMGGVGIYEQYF
NA | TRBJ1-2 | TRBD1 | TRBV9 | TGTGCCAGCAGCGTAGCAGGGGGCGGTGGCTACACCTTC | CASSVAGGGGYTF
NA | TRBJ2-1 | TRBD2 | TRBV4-3 | TGCGCCAGCAGCCAACTTACTAGCGGGGCCTACAATGAGCAGTTCTTC | CASSQLTSGAYNEQFF
NA | TRBJ1-2 | TRBD1 | TRBV5-4 | TGTGCCAGCAGCTTGGCGTTGACAGGGGGCGACTATGGCTACACCTTC | CASSLALTGGDYGYTF
NA | TRBJ1-1 | TRBD1 | TRBV10-3 | TGTGCCATCAGTGAGTCAGGGGGCAAGGCTGAAGCTTTCTTT | CAISESGGKAEAFF
NA | TRBJ2-2 | TRBD1 | TRBV9 | TGTGCCAGCAGCGTCGGACAGGGTCGGACCGGGGAGCTGTTTTTT | CASSVGQGRTGELFF
NA | TRBJ2-7 | NA | TRBV28 | TGTGCCAGCAGTAACGCGGGACAGCTTACCTCCTACGAGCAGTACTTC | CASSNAGQLTSYEQYF
NA | TRBJ2-3 | TRBD1 | TRBV2 | TGTGCCAGCAGTCGGGACAGGGGGACAGATACGCAGTATTTT | CASSRDRGTDTQYF
NA | TRBJ2-7 | NA | TRBV28 | TGTGCCAGCACCTCGATAGGCGGGCTCGGGTACGAGCAGTACTTC | CASTSIGGLGYEQYF
NA | TRBJ2-2 | TRBD1 | TRBV7-9 | TGTGCCAGCAGCCTAACTAGGGGACAGAGGGGAACCGGGGAGCTGTTTTTT | CASSLTRGQRGTGELFF
NA | TRBJ1-1 | NA | TRBV6-1 | TGTGCCACCATGGACAGCCCTAAGGGTGAAGCTTTCTTT | CATMDSPKGEAFF
NA | TRBJ1-2 | NA | TRBV5-1 | TGCGCCAGCAGCTTGGTGGCCTCTAACTATGGCTACACCTTC | CASSLVASNYGYTF